This TCR beta chain was documented in a study of cytomegalovirus exposure and HLA in healthy donors. General study points: Sequencing had likely introduced a cluster of highly shared sequence variants as an artifact.

This CDR3 has 14 residues. With 6 bases clipped from V and 1 base from J, the junction kept 3 bases outside the gene matches. Germline V gene data show CDR1 as MDHEN and CDR2 as SYDVKM. Turning to this clone: Its target is unknown.

Vbeta (60) and Jbeta (13) primers were used in the PCR. Using immunoSEQ multiplex PCR, the repertoire was profiled, and TCRdb retains in-frame clones only, with some absent. The data show about 95,000 clones, 55% to 75% seen once. This rearrangement joins TRBV28 to TRBJ2-3; 8 bases map to TRBD2. Sequencing input: PBMCs. This receptor was identified in a woman in her fifties or sixties in good health and CMV-seropositive. The CDR3 loop is CASSPGGGTDTQYF. The CDR3 DNA is TGTGCCAGCAGCCCGGGGGGGGGCACAGATACGCAGTATTTT.